This T cell receptor beta chain was documented in a study of beta chain features in type 1 diabetes. General study points: Any PCR bias toward short templates would affect both groups alike.

Reverse transcribing all isolated RNA meant expressed TCRB transcripts were sequenced. Here immunoSEQ multiplex PCR was the method, and the copy in TCRdb shows in-frame clones only, minus some. The repertoire includes about 250,000 clones, 12% to 15% of them detected once, and roughly 0.024% sits in the top ten. This clone was counted a few times. Its specificity is not known. Per the germline V gene, CDR1 is SGHAT and CDR2 is FQNNGV. The length of the CDR3 is 14 residues. The germline V and J ends were trimmed by 1 base and 7 bases, with 10 bases remaining between them. The TCR originated in a woman aged 40 to 49 in good health. The sample comprised naive CD4+ T cells from blood. The chain couples TRBV11-2 to TRBJ2-2; D perhaps matches TRBD2 (5 bases). CDR3 nucleotides: TGTGCCAGCAGCTTAGCGCGTGGACTCGGGGAGCTGTTTTTT. This sequence encodes CASSLARGLGELFF. Complete variable domain (other parts from reference TRBV11-2 and TRBJ2-2): EAGVAQSPRYKIIEKRQSVAFWCNPISGHATLYWYQQILGQGPKLLIQFQNNGVVDDSQLPKDRFSAERLKGVDSTLKIQPAKLEDSAVYLCASSLARGLGELFFGEGSRLTVL.